This record concerns one T cell receptor beta chain sequence. This sample was taken from a study of long-term antiretroviral therapy in people with HIV. Trimming at V came to 4 bases and at J to 3 bases, leaving 7 bases not matched to a gene. CDR3 length equals 16 residues. CDR1 is SQVTM, CDR2 ANQGSEA, per germline. They ran version v3.0 of the immunoSEQ assay at survey level. The table came from immunoSEQ multiplex PCR; TCRdb's copy has only in-frame clones and leaves some out. Of about 16,000 clones listed, 70% to 90% are singletons. This TCR came from a man aged 45-60 years with HIV. Sequences were derived from unsorted PBMCs, sampled 0.7 years before starting antiretroviral therapy. The chain has TRBV29-1 and TRBJ2-6; 9 positions match TRBD1. CDR3 sequence: CSVVTGGMGGANVLTF. The CDR3 coding sequence is TGCAGCGTTGTGACAGGGGGTATGGGTGGGGCCAACGTCCTGACTTTC.